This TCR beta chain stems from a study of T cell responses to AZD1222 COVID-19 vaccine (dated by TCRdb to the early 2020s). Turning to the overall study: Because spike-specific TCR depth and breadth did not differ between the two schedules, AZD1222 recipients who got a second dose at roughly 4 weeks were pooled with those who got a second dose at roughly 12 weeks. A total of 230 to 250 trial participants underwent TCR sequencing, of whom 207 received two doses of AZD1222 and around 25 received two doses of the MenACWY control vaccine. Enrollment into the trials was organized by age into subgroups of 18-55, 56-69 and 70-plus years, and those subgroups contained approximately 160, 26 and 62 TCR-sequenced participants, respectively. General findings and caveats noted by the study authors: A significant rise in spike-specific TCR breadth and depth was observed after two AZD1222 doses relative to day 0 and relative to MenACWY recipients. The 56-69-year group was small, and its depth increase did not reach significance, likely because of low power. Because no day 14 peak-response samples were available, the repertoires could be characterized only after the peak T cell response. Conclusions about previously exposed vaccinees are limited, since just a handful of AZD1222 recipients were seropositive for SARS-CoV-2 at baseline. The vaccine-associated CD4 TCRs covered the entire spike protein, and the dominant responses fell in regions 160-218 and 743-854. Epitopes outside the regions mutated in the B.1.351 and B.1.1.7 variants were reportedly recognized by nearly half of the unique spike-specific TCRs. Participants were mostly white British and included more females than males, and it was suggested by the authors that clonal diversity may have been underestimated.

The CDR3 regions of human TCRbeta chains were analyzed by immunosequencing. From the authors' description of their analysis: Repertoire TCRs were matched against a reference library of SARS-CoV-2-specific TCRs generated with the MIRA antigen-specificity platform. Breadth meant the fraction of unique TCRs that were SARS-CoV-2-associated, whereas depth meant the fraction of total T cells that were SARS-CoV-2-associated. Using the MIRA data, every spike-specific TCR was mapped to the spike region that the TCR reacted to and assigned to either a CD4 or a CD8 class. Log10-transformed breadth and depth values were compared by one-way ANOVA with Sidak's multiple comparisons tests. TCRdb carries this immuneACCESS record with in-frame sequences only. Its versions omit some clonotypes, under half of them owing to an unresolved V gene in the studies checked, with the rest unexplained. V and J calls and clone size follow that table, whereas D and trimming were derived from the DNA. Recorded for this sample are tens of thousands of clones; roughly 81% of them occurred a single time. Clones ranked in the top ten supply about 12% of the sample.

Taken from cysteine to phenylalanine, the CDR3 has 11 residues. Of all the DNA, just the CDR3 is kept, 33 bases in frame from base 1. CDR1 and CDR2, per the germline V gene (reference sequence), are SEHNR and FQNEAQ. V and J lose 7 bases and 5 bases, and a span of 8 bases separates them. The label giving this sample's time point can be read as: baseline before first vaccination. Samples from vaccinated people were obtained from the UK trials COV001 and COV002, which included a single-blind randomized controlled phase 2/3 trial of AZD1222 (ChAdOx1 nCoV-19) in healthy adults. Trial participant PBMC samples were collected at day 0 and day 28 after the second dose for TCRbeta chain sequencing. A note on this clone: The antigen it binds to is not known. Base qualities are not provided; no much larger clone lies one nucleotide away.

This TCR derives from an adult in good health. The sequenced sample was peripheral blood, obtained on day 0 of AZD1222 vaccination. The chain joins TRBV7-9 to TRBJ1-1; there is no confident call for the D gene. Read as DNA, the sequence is TGTGCCAGCACACATGGGACTGAAGCTTTCTTT. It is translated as CASTHGTEAFF.